A selection of T cell receptor beta chains follows, all from one sample in a study of memory CD4+ T cells and cytomegalovirus serostatus. Repertoires were generated with immunoSEQ multiplex PCR, while TCRdb's copy carries only in-frame clones and drops some. The repertoire has about 58,000 clones, roughly 84% of them found once; the top ten carry just under 0.5%. Sequenced sample: memory CD4+ T cells from blood. All receptors derive from an adult in good health and CMV-seronegative. Some clones in this sample may be carry-over from other donors' samples. Each CDR3 is given with its conserved first and last residue. D genes are given only for firm matches. Size values are once, few and many counts, or a class for expanded clones, and some rows have none.

>TRBJ1-4|TRBV5-1|TRBD1|-
CASSPAGTGGEKLFF
TGCGCCAGCAGCCCGGCCGGGACAGGGGGGGAAAAACTGTTTTTT
>TRBJ2-2|TRBV5-1|TRBD2|-
CASTPSGGNTGELFF
TGCGCCAGCACTCCTAGCGGGGGGAACACCGGGGAGCTGTTTTTT
>TRBJ1-5|TRBV30|-|-
CAWSLDTNQPQHF
TGTGCCTGGAGCTTGGACACTAATCAGCCCCAGCATTTT
>TRBJ2-1|TRBV7-6|-|-
CASSRGLLSSSYNEQFF
TGTGCCAGCAGCAGGGGACTTCTGAGTAGCTCCTACAATGAGCAGTTCTTC
>TRBJ2-7|TRBV7-3|TRBD1|-
CASSPLVDRAGEQYF
TGTGCCAGCAGCCCATTAGTGGACAGGGCCGGGGAGCAGTACTTC
>TRBJ1-6|TRBV7-2|-|-
CASSPNWRGNSPLHF
TGTGCCAGCAGCCCAAATTGGAGGGGAAATTCACCCCTCCACTTT
>TRBJ2-5|TRBV4-3|-|-
CASSQGGSQETQYF
TGCGCCAGCAGCCAAGGTGGTAGCCAGGAGACCCAGTACTTC
>TRBJ2-1|TRBV28|-|once
CASYGRVTPSSYNEQFF
TGTGCCAGCTACGGCAGAGTGACCCCTAGCTCCTACAATGAGCAGTTCTTC
>TRBJ1-1|TRBV6-5|TRBD1|-
CASSLSGTGAAFF
TGTGCCAGCAGTTTATCCGGGACAGGGGCGGCTTTCTTT
>TRBJ2-3|TRBV30|-|-
CARSRTSTDTQYF
TGTGCTCGATCTAGGACTAGCACAGATACGCAGTATTTT
>TRBJ2-1|TRBV7-9|TRBD2|once
CASSPGTSQYNEQFF
TGTGCCAGCAGCCCGGGGACTAGCCAGTACAATGAGCAGTTCTTC
>TRBJ2-7|TRBV2|-|-
CASSEGESYEQYF
TGTGCCAGCAGTGAAGGGGAGTCATACGAGCAGTACTTC
>TRBJ2-1|TRBV28|-|once
CASRGTAVGEQFF
TGTGCCAGCAGGGGGACTGCGGTGGGTGAGCAGTTCTTC
>TRBJ1-3|TRBV19|-|-
CASSPQTGNTIYF
TGTGCCAGTAGTCCCCAAACGGGAAACACCATATATTTT
>TRBJ1-1|TRBV28|-|-
CASSFGGGITEAFF
TGTGCCAGCAGTTTTGGAGGGGGTATCACTGAAGCTTTCTTT
>TRBJ1-1|TRBV28|TRBD1|few
CASSYWTGASEAFF
TGTGCCAGCAGTTATTGGACAGGGGCGTCTGAAGCTTTCTTT
>TRBJ2-6|TRBV19|-|-
CASSIGRGVGANVLTF
TGTGCCAGTAGTATCGGGCGAGGGGTTGGGGCCAACGTCCTGACTTTC
>TRBJ2-1|TRBV12-5|-|-
CASGLAQDNEQFF
TGTGCTAGTGGTTTGGCTCAGGACAATGAGCAGTTCTTC
>TRBJ2-1|TRBV5-1|-|-
CASSPDSYNEQFF
TGCGCCAGCAGTCCTGACAGCTACAATGAGCAGTTCTTC
>TRBJ1-1|TRBV10-3|-|medium-sized
CAISDIGAFAFF
TGTGCCATCAGTGATATTGGCGCGTTTGCTTTCTTT
>TRBJ2-3|TRBV30|-|-
CAWSAAGADTQYF
TGTGCCTGGAGTGCCGCAGGAGCAGATACGCAGTATTTT
>TRBJ2-7|TRBV28|TRBD2|-
CASIQSGRAVYEQYF
TGTGCCAGCATCCAGAGCGGGAGGGCCGTGTACGAGCAGTACTTC
>TRBJ2-6|TRBV2|TRBD2|-
CASSSRGLAGTGANVLTF
TGTGCCAGCAGTTCCCGGGGGTTAGCGGGGACTGGGGCCAACGTCCTGACTTTC
>TRBJ1-5|TRBV30|-|few
CAWSGSSNQPQHF
TGTGCCTGGAGTGGATCGAGCAATCAGCCCCAGCATTTT
>TRBJ2-3|TRBV11-2|TRBD2|-
CASSLSGGSDTQYF
TGTGCCAGCAGCCTATCGGGAGGGTCAGATACGCAGTATTTT
>TRBJ1-1|TRBV5-1|-|-
CASSLTRNTEAFF
TGCGCCAGCAGCTTGACCAGGAACACTGAAGCTTTCTTT
>TRBJ2-7|TRBV19|-|-
CASGAVYEQYF
TGTGCCAGTGGTGCGGTTTACGAGCAGTACTTC
>TRBJ2-5|TRBV28|TRBD2|-
CASRSSGETQYF
TGTGCCAGCAGGTCTAGCGGAGAGACCCAGTACTTC
>TRBJ2-1|TRBV10-3|TRBD2|-
CAISGLAGAEQFF
TGTGCCATCAGTGGACTAGCGGGAGCTGAGCAGTTCTTC
>TRBJ1-1|TRBV29-1|TRBD1|-
CSVDRTGGSPGAFF
TGCAGCGTTGATAGGACAGGGGGGTCCCCGGGAGCTTTCTTT
>TRBJ2-5|TRBV11-2|-|-
CASSFHLEETQYF
TGTGCCAGCAGCTTTCATCTTGAAGAGACCCAGTACTTC
>TRBJ2-1|TRBV11-3|TRBD1|-
CASSSGGRVYEQFF
TGTGCCAGCAGCTCAGGGGGCAGGGTATATGAGCAGTTCTTC
>TRBJ2-3|TRBV2|-|once
CASSVGGGDTQYF
TGTGCCAGCAGTGTTGGCGGCGGTGATACGCAGTATTTT
>TRBJ2-1|TRBV4-1|TRBD2|-
CASSQLDMGLAGANEQFF
TGCGCCAGCAGCCAGTTGGATATGGGACTAGCGGGAGCAAATGAGCAGTTCTTC
>TRBJ2-1|TRBV29-1|-|-
CSSAGSSYNEQFF
TGCAGCTCGGCGGGGAGCTCCTACAATGAGCAGTTCTTC
>TRBJ2-2|TRBV7-8|-|-
CASSPRRGANTGELFF
TGTGCCAGCAGCCCGCGGCGGGGCGCGAACACCGGGGAGCTGTTTTTT
>TRBJ2-5|TRBV6-5|TRBD2|-
CASSYFSGIRETQYF
TGTGCCAGCAGTTACTTTAGCGGGATTAGGGAGACCCAGTACTTC
>TRBJ2-1|TRBV7-3|-|-
CASSPSSSKAYNEQFF
TGTGCCAGCAGCCCTTCGTCGAGTAAAGCCTACAATGAGCAGTTCTTC
>TRBJ2-7|TRBV6-1|-|once
CASWAAYEQYF
TGTGCCAGCTGGGCTGCCTACGAGCAGTACTTC
>TRBJ2-3|TRBV2|TRBD1|-
CASSSTGVTDTQYF
TGTGCCAGCAGCTCTACAGGGGTGACAGATACGCAGTATTTT
>TRBJ2-3|TRBV4-2|-|once
CASSHLGGGSSTDTQYF
TGTGCCAGCAGCCACCTTGGTGGCGGGTCTAGCACAGATACGCAGTATTTT
>TRBJ1-2|TRBV30|TRBD1|-
CAYPRGTAGLGTYGYTF
TGTGCCTACCCACGAGGGACAGCAGGACTTGGGACCTATGGCTACACCTTC
>TRBJ2-1|TRBV6-5|TRBD2|-
CASRALAGPYNEQFF
TGTGCCAGCAGAGCCCTAGCGGGACCATACAATGAGCAGTTCTTC
>TRBJ2-3|TRBV7-8|-|-
CASSLGMWGEKTDTQYF
TGTGCCAGCAGCTTAGGGATGTGGGGGGAGAAGACAGATACGCAGTATTTT
>TRBJ1-6|TRBV6-4|TRBD1|-
CASSATGTGVSPLHF
TGTGCCAGCAGTGCCACCGGGACAGGGGTTTCACCCCTCCACTTT
>TRBJ1-2|TRBV7-3|-|-
CASSPGRDYGYTF
TGTGCCAGCAGCCCCGGGAGGGACTATGGCTACACCTTC
>TRBJ2-6|TRBV4-2|TRBD2|few
CASSQELAGAGANVLTF
TGTGCCAGCAGCCAAGAACTAGCGGGAGCCGGGGCCAACGTCCTGACTTTC
>TRBJ2-3|TRBV6-1|-|-
CASSERADTQYF
TGTGCCAGCAGTGAACGAGCGGATACGCAGTATTTT
>TRBJ2-1|TRBV6-1|TRBD2|-
CASSGEAGGYNEQFF
TGTGCCAGCAGTGGGGAGGCGGGAGGGTACAATGAGCAGTTCTTC
>TRBJ1-5|TRBV7-3|TRBD1|-
CASSSIGTGTAQPQHF
TGTGCCAGCAGCTCCATCGGGACAGGGACCGCTCAGCCCCAGCATTTT
>TRBJ1-1|TRBV4-1|TRBD1|-
CASSPRGAGTEAFF
TGCGCCAGCAGCCCCAGGGGGGCAGGAACTGAAGCTTTCTTT
>TRBJ2-7|TRBV6-5|-|-
CASRKQGGRYEQYF
TGTGCCAGCAGGAAACAGGGTGGCAGGTACGAGCAGTACTTC
>TRBJ1-5|TRBV6-5|TRBD1|-
CASRDRQYSNQPQHF
TGTGCCAGCAGGGACAGGCAGTATAGCAATCAGCCCCAGCATTTT
>TRBJ2-7|TRBV7-2|-|once
CASSLDRGGRRGEQYF
TGTGCCAGCAGCTTAGATCGGGGTGGGCGCCGAGGCGAGCAGTACTTC